A selection of T cell receptor beta chains follows, all from one sample in a study of cytomegalovirus exposure and HLA in healthy donors. Only in-frame clones appear in the TCRdb table, and some are missing; sequencing was by immunoSEQ multiplex PCR. The sample gives about 110,000 clones, roughly 78% of which show up once; 1.3% is in the top ten. Source material: PBMCs. These TCRs come from a woman between 25 and 40 years old in good health and CMV-seronegative. The CDR3 runs from the conserved cysteine through the conserved F or W. D genes are given only for firm matches. Size tells how often a clone was seen (once, few, many) or the class of an expanded clone, and some rows leave it out.

D	V	J	size	DNA	CDR3
-	TRBV10-3	TRBJ2-1	-	TGTGCCATCAGTGGACAGTACAATGAGCAGTTCTTC	CAISGQYNEQFF
TRBD2	TRBV7-8	TRBJ2-7	-	TGTGCCAGCAGCGATACCGGACTAGCGGGATACGAGCAGTACTTC	CASSDTGLAGYEQYF
-	TRBV6-5	TRBJ1-5	-	TGTGCCAGCAGTTCGTTTAATCAGCCCCAGCATTTT	CASSSFNQPQHF
-	TRBV4-1	TRBJ2-2	-	TGCGCCAGCAGCCAGGCTACGACTGCGCAAGCGAACACCGGGGAGCTGTTTTTT	CASSQATTAQANTGELFF
-	TRBV28	TRBJ2-1	-	TGTGCCAGCAGTTTACGGGACTTCGACAATGAGCAGTTCTTC	CASSLRDFDNEQFF
-	TRBV19	TRBJ2-6	-	TGTGCCAGTGGAGGGAGCTCTGGGGCCAACGTCCTGACTTTC	CASGGSSGANVLTF
TRBD1	TRBV13	TRBJ1-5	-	TGTGCCAGCAGCTTAGGTGCAGGGGGACTTCAGCCCCAGCATTTT	CASSLGAGGLQPQHF
TRBD2	TRBV6-5	TRBJ2-5	once	TGTGCCAGCAGTTACTCGGGTAGCGGGAGAGGGGTGACCCAGTACTTC	CASSYSGSGRGVTQYF
TRBD1	TRBV7-2	TRBJ1-2	-	TGTGCCAGCCGGGACAGAACGGATGGCTACACCTTC	CASRDRTDGYTF
TRBD2	TRBV7-2	TRBJ2-2	few	TGTGCCAGCAGCCCGACCGGGACTAGGGGAACCGGGGAGCTGTTTTTT	CASSPTGTRGTGELFF
-	TRBV5-1	TRBJ1-2	-	TGCGCCAGCAGCTTGTTAGGAGTTCGCTATGGCTACACCTTC	CASSLLGVRYGYTF
TRBD1	TRBV29-1	TRBJ2-3	few	TGCAGCGTTGTAGGGACAGGGGACTCCACAGATACGCAGTATTTT	CSVVGTGDSTDTQYF
-	TRBV6-5	TRBJ1-2	-	TGTGCCAGCACCCAGGGGAACTATGGCTACACCTTC	CASTQGNYGYTF
-	TRBV9	TRBJ2-5	-	TGTGCCAGCAGCGTTGGTGGCGGGGATGACACCCAGTACTTC	CASSVGGGDDTQYF
-	TRBV6-6	TRBJ2-7	-	TGTGCCAGCGGGACATCTGTCCACGAGCAGTACTTC	CASGTSVHEQYF
-	TRBV7-9	TRBJ2-2	-	TGTGCCAGCAGCCGCCCCTGGGCTAGCGAGAACACCGGGGAGCTGTTTTTT	CASSRPWASENTGELFF
-	TRBV6-5	TRBJ2-3	-	TGTGCCAGCAGTTACGTCGCGGGGGCTAGCACAGATACGCAGTATTTT	CASSYVAGASTDTQYF